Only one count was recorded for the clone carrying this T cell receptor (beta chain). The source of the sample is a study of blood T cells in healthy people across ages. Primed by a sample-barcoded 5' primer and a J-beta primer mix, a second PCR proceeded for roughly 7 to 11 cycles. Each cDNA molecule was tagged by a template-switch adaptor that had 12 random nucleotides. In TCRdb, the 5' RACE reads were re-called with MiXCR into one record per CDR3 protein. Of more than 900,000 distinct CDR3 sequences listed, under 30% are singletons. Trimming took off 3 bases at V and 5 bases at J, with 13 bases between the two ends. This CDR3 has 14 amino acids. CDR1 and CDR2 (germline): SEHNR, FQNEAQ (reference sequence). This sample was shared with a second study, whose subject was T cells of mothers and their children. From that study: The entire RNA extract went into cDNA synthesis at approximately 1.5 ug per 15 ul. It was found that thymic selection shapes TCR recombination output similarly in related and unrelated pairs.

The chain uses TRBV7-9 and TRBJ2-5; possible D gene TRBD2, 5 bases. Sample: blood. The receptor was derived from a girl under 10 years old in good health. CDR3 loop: CASSFRESFETQYF. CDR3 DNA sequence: TGTGCCAGCAGCTTTCGGGAATCATTCGAGACCCAGTACTTC.